The 11 T cell receptor beta chains below were found in one sample sequenced in a study of shared clonotypes between healthy human individuals (TCRdb year 2020). CD8 naive samples were obtained by positive selection for CCR7 among CD45RO-negative cells, yielding a CD45RA+CCR7+ population from which TemRA cells were excluded. Library prep was done by the immunoSEQ multiplex PCR assay. Held by TCRdb, this immuneACCESS table contains in-frame sequences only and omits some clones. Under half of the omission traces to an unresolved V gene where checked; the cause of the rest is unknown. For this sample there are 2 million or so clones; approximately 94% appear just once. Of the sample, more than 0.95% falls within the top ten clones. The specimen sequenced was naive CD8+ T cells sorted from blood. The cell subset or site label, as the study defines it: CD45RA+CCR7+. The receptors shown here come from a man younger than 30 in good health.

V and J are TRBV6-1 and TRBJ1-2, with a possible D match to TRBD1 (5 bases). The CDR3 is 12 residues long. With 7 bases removed from V and 2 bases from J, the gap between germline ends came to 8 bases. Looked up from germline, CDR1 is MNHNS and CDR2 is SASEGT. In DNA, the CDR3 is TGTGCCAGCATGCAGGGCAACTATGGCTACACCTTC. It is translated as CASMQGNYGYTF.

J is TRBJ1-5 and V is TRBV28, with 10 bases matching TRBD1. The CDR3 contains 18 residues. The J segment lost 0 bases and the V segment lost 6 bases, leaving 11 bases of the junction unmatched. Germline values: CDR1 MDHEN, CDR2 SYDVKM. The chain's CDR3 is CASSPLYGTGDSNQPQHF. CDR3 in DNA: TGTGCCAGCAGCCCCCTATATGGGACAGGGGATAGCAATCAGCCCCAGCATTTT.

This clone was observed a handful of times. This specimen includes other DNA sequences encoding the same CDR3. The gene calls are TRBV27 and TRBJ1-1, with TRBD1 as a possible D gene (5 bases). V was cut by 2 bases and J by 3 bases, with 7 bases left in between. This CDR3 is 13 amino acids long. The germline CDR1 and CDR2 sequences are MNHEY and SMNVEV (reference sequence). This CDR3 reads CASSLGADTEAFF. The DNA for the CDR3 is TGTGCCAGCAGTTTAGGGGCGGACACTGAAGCTTTCTTT.

The chain couples TRBV27 to TRBJ1-1; D possibly corresponds to TRBD1 (5 bases). Between the trimmed V and J ends, which lost 0 bases and 5 bases, there was a span of 16 bases. CDR1 MNHEY and CDR2 SMNVEV come from the germline V gene (reference sequence). CDR3 length equals 16 residues. CDR3 DNA: TGTGCCAGCAGTTTATCGGTGGCAATGTGGGGGACTGAAGCTTTCTTT. Translating gives CASSLSVAMWGTEAFF.

This clone was observed at least ten times. This sample also contains other DNA sequences that code for the same CDR3. This chain uses TRBV7-9 with TRBJ2-7; D gene ambiguous. Germline V gene data show CDR1 as SEHNR and CDR2 as FQNEAQ (reference sequence). Trimming stripped 1 base from V and 3 bases from J, with 4 bases between. The CDR3 runs to 12 residues. CDR3 coding DNA: TGTGCCAGCAGCTTAGGGGTCTACGAGCAGTACTTC. Translating it yields CASSLGVYEQYF. Complete variable domain (other parts from reference TRBV7-9 and TRBJ2-7): DTGVSQNPRHKITKRGQNVTFRCDPISEHNRLYWYRQTLGQGPEFLTYFQNEAQLEKSRLLSDRFSAERPKGSFSTLEIQRTEQGDSAMYLCASSLGVYEQYFGPGTRLTVT.

V usage is TRBV9 and J usage is TRBJ2-1; 7 bases are a match to TRBD1. This CDR3 has 15 amino acids. Germline CDR1 and CDR2: SGDLS and YYNGEE. V lost 3 bases and J lost 2; bases outside the gene matches: 5. The CDR3 nucleotides read TGTGCCAGCAGCGCACAGGGGTCACCCTACAATGAGCAGTTCTTC. This encodes CASSAQGSPYNEQFF.

The V call is TRBV6-1, the J call TRBJ1-5; the D is unclear. The CDR3 is 15 residues long. Trimming removed 5 bases at V and 1 base at J, with 12 bases between. Germline V gene data show CDR1 as MNHNS and CDR2 as SASEGT. CDR3 residues: CASSPQRISNQPQHF. As DNA, the CDR3 is TGTGCCAGCAGTCCCCAGAGAATAAGCAATCAGCCCCAGCATTTT.

Of note for this clone: Other DNA sequences from this sample encode an identical CDR3 as well. The chain uses TRBV9 and TRBJ2-1; a possible D gene is TRBD1 (5 bases). This CDR3 contains 15 residues. CDR1 and CDR2 (germline): SGDLS, YYNGEE. V gave up 0 bases and J gave up 0 bases, with 7 bases separating them. The CDR3 spells CASSVVGDSYNEQFF. DNA of the CDR3: TGTGCCAGCAGCGTAGTAGGGGACTCCTACAATGAGCAGTTCTTC.

J is TRBJ2-7 and V is TRBV27; D call uncertain. The CDR3 sequence is 13 residues long. From germline, CDR1 is MNHEY and CDR2 SMNVEV (reference sequence). Trimming took off 5 bases at V and 5 bases at J, with 13 bases between the two ends. CDR3 sequence reads: CASSPSSAHEQYF. CDR3 DNA: TGTGCCAGCAGTCCCTCTAGTGCCCACGAGCAGTACTTC.

V is TRBV5-4 and J is TRBJ1-3; D may be TRBD1 (5 bases). The V end lost 0 bases, the J end lost 5 bases, and 9 bases lay between the germline ends. The CDR3 spans 14 residues. Germline CDR1 and CDR2: SGHNT and YYREEE (reference sequence). CDR3 sequence (DNA): TGTGCCAGCAGCTTGGAAGGGGCACGAAACACCATATATTTT. Protein sequence: CASSLEGARNTIYF. The whole variable domain, remainder taken from reference TRBV5-4 and TRBJ1-3, is ETGVTQSPTHLIKTRGQQVTLRCSSQSGHNTVSWYQQALGQGPQFIFQYYREEENGRGNFPPRFSGLQFPNYSSELNVNALELDDSALYLCASSLEGARNTIYFGEGSWLTVV.

This chain uses TRBV11-2 with TRBJ2-7; D unresolved. The CDR3 has 13 amino acids. Trimming cost V 5 bases and J 4 bases, with 12 bases left between them. Looked up from germline, CDR1 is SGHAT and CDR2 is FQNNGV. The CDR3 DNA reads TGTGCCAGCAGCCATGCTCCCACATACGAGCAGTACTTC. It specifies CASSHAPTYEQYF.